These T cell receptor beta chains were read from a single sample in a study of CD8+ T cells in alopecia areata. Profiling relied on immunoSEQ multiplex PCR, and the TCRdb table lists in-frame clones only, not all of them. The sample carries some 170,000 clones, about 54% recorded once. This specimen was CD4+ T cells sorted from blood, taken at approximately week 56, from a patient treated with tofacitinib. The receptors come from a human donor with alopecia areata. CDR3s include the opening cysteine and the closing phenylalanine or tryptophan. D genes are given only for firm matches. The size entry is marked missing in some rows and otherwise reads once, few, many or a size class.

v_gene: TRBV7-9
d_gene: TRBD1
abundance: few
CDR3aa: CASSLRTGSQETQYF

v_gene: TRBV9
d_gene: NA
abundance: few
CDR3aa: CASSVGGSTDTQYF

v_gene: TRBV5-1
d_gene: NA
abundance: once
CDR3aa: CASSVPGGPQTQYF

v_gene: TRBV6-1
d_gene: NA
abundance: NA
CDR3aa: CASRGWDGSDTEAFF

v_gene: TRBV15
d_gene: TRBD1
abundance: NA
CDR3aa: CATSRDPGGAETQYF

v_gene: TRBV5-1
d_gene: NA
abundance: NA
CDR3aa: CASSEQTAQETQYF

v_gene: TRBV5-1
d_gene: NA
abundance: NA
CDR3aa: CASSLEELNYGYTF

v_gene: TRBV4-1
d_gene: NA
abundance: NA
CDR3aa: CASSQDWQGRNIQYF

v_gene: TRBV5-1
d_gene: NA
abundance: few
CDR3aa: CASSPDGRSEEKLFF

v_gene: TRBV7-9
d_gene: NA
abundance: NA
CDR3aa: CASSLDQLGGELFF

v_gene: TRBV11-2
d_gene: NA
abundance: NA
CDR3aa: CASGPTGEAFF

v_gene: TRBV30
d_gene: NA
abundance: NA
CDR3aa: CAWSVTRGSPLHF

v_gene: TRBV11-2
d_gene: NA
abundance: NA
CDR3aa: CASCRKGSSTDTQYF

v_gene: TRBV7-9
d_gene: TRBD1
abundance: NA
CDR3aa: CASSLDRGVGNSPLHF

v_gene: TRBV6-1
d_gene: NA
abundance: NA
CDR3aa: CASSAQSSLDEQYF